These 24 T cell receptor beta chains originate from one sample sequenced in a study of molecular identifiers for immune sequencing clone quantification. TCRdb re-derived calls from the PCR reads in MiXCR, one entry per CDR3 protein. This sample carries around 480,000 distinct CDR3 sequences, roughly a fifth of them seen once, and the ten largest clones take roughly 0.81%. What was sequenced was naive CD8+ T cells from blood, with Jurkat cell RNA spiked in. As for subset: FACS-sorted CD8+CD4-CCR7+CD45RA+ naive T cells. These receptors originate from a human donor in good health. Some libraries in this study had Jurkat cell RNA spiked in.

This chain connects TRBV7-9 to TRBJ2-2, with a possible D match to TRBD1 (5 bases). This CDR3 region has 14 residues. From germline, CDR1 is SEHNR and CDR2 FQNEAQ (reference sequence). Trimming shortened V by 4 bases and J by 5 bases, and 11 bases separated the two germline ends. The CDR3 here is CASSWATGTGELFF. CDR3 nucleotide sequence: TGTGCCAGCAGCTGGGCAACAGGAACCGGGGAGCTGTTTTTT.

This clonotype was counted between two and nine times. A read error may account for a junction end that differs from germline. This rearrangement joins TRBV7-9 to TRBJ2-1, with 7 positions matching TRBD1. The V gene's germline CDR1 is SEHNR and CDR2 FQNEAQ (reference sequence). The CDR3 totals 12 residues. The CDR3 loop is CASSLQGQFLRF. CDR3 nucleotides: TGTGCCAGCAGCCTTCAGGGACAGTTTTTACGGTTC.

Points on this clonotype: It may be a read error: a sequence one base away is much more abundant. The rearrangement links TRBV30 to TRBJ2-3; 8 bases are a match to TRBD2. The germline V gene has CDR1 GTSNPN and CDR2 SVGIG (reference sequence). This CDR3 has 14 amino acids. Here the CDR3 DNA reads TGTACCGAGGCAAAGGCGGGGGGTTCAGATACGCAGTATTTT. Amino acids: CTEAKAGGSDTQYF.

This clonotype was observed many times. This chain connects TRBV12-3 or TRBV12-4 to TRBJ1-1; D might be TRBD1 (6 bases). V gave up 3 bases and J gave up 4 bases, with 12 bases separating them. The length of the CDR3 is 14 residues. Here the CDR3 DNA reads TGTGCCAGCAGTTTTGGGGGCGCGGGCACTGAAGCTTTCTTT. Translating it yields CASSFGGAGTEAFF.

In nucleotides, the CDR3 is TGTGCCAGCACCAATTCGCTTGAGGAAGACTCCTACAATGAGCAGTTCTTC. Its translation: CASTNSLEEDSYNEQFF. V and J are TRBV9 and TRBJ2-1; D is unresolved. Germline V gives CDR1 SGDLS, CDR2 YYNGEE. V was clipped by 6 bases and J by 0 bases, with 19 bases between them. The CDR3 length is 17 residues.

There are many counts of this clonotype. The rearrangement joins TRBV6-5 to TRBJ2-6, with 7 positions matching TRBD1. V gave up 6 bases and J gave up 0 bases; unmatched junction bases: 5. Germline V gene sequence: CDR1 MNHEY, CDR2 SVGAGI. The CDR3 length is 16 residues. The CDR3: CASSKTGLSGANVLTF. CDR3 DNA: TGTGCCAGCAGCAAGACAGGGCTCTCTGGGGCCAACGTCCTGACTTTC.

This clonotype appeared many times. The chain recombines TRBV7-9 with TRBJ1-1; 9 bases fit TRBD1. The germline CDR1 and CDR2 sequences are SEHNR and FQNEAQ (reference sequence). The CDR3 sequence is 14 residues long. V lost 4 bases and J lost 8; bases outside the gene matches: 8. CDR3 sequence: CASSSPGQGFEAFF. The CDR3 DNA reads TGTGCCAGCAGCTCCCCGGGACAGGGTTTCGAAGCTTTCTTT. The full variable domain, its missing parts supplied by reference TRBV7-9 and TRBJ1-1, is DTGVSQNPRHKITKRGQNVTFRCDPISEHNRLYWYRQTLGQGPEFLTYFQNEAQLEKSRLLSDRFSAERPKGSFSTLEIQRTEQGDSAMYLCASSSPGQGFEAFFGQGTRLTVV.

A remark on this clonotype: This sequence may be a read error, since a much larger clone differs from it by one base. This chain connects TRBV4-1 to TRBJ2-1, with a weak D call TRBD2 (5 bases). The CDR3 loop spans 14 amino acids. In germline, CDR1 is MGHRA, CDR2 YSYEKL. CDR3 DNA sequence: TGCGCCAGCAGCCAAGAGAGGGCCTACAATGAGCGGTTCTTC. Amino acids: CASSQERAYNERFF.

The rearrangement links TRBV27 to TRBJ1-2, with D possibly being TRBD1 (6 bases). This CDR3 has 16 amino acids. From germline, CDR1 is MNHEY and CDR2 SMNVEV (reference sequence). Trimming took 8 bases from V and 0 from J, leaving 19 bases between them. The CDR3, as DNA: TGTGCCAGCTGCCAAAAGACAGGCCTGTCTAACTATGGCTACACCTTC. This gives the protein CASCQKTGLSNYGYTF.

This clonotype was observed many times. The chain couples TRBV30 to TRBJ2-7, with D uncertain. The V gene lost 5 bases and the J gene lost 3 bases, with 8 bases spanning the gap. The germline V gene encodes CDR1 GTSNPN and CDR2 SVGIG (reference sequence). The CDR3 has 11 amino acids. The CDR3 bases are TGTGCCTGGTCCCCAGGCTACGAGCAGTACTTC. Translated: CAWSPGYEQYF.

The chain employs TRBV12-3 or TRBV12-4 and TRBJ1-2, with D tentatively TRBD1 (6 bases). CDR3 length equals 16 residues. With 2 bases removed from V and 2 bases from J, the gap between germline ends came to 15 bases. As DNA, the CDR3 is TGTGCCAGCAGTTTAATGGTCCGGGGGCCCAACTATGGCTACACCTTC. Amino acid sequence: CASSLMVRGPNYGYTF.

This clonotype was detected ten times or more. The J gene is TRBJ2-7, the V gene TRBV6-2 or TRBV6-3, with D hard to call. V was shortened by 5 bases and J by 3 bases, with 8 bases between the two germline ends. The germline V gene encodes CDR1 MNHEY and CDR2 SVGEGT. The CDR3 is made up of 12 amino acids. CDR3 nucleotides: TGTGCCAGCAGTGGACCCTACTACGAGCAGTACTTC. It codes for CASSGPYYEQYF.

The CDR3 protein is CSASGTGGREQYF. The CDR3 nucleotides are TGCAGTGCTAGTGGGACAGGGGGGCGCGAGCAGTACTTC. This rearrangement joins TRBV20-1 to TRBJ2-7; 11 nucleotides agree with TRBD1. CDR1 is DFQATT, CDR2 SNEGSKA, per germline (reference sequence). Unmatched junction bases numbered 4, after V lost 3 bases and J lost 6 bases. This CDR3 comprises 13 residues.

This clonotype was recorded at least ten times. The chain is built from TRBV5-5 and TRBJ2-1; 8 bases are a match to TRBD1. Germline V lookup: CDR1 SGHKS, CDR2 YYEKEE (reference sequence). The CDR3 covers 18 residues. Unmatched junction bases numbered 16, after V lost 3 bases and J lost 5 bases. CDR3 residues: CASSSNLLDRGEDNEQFF. DNA for the CDR3: TGTGCCAGCAGCTCAAACCTACTCGACAGGGGCGAAGACAATGAGCAGTTCTTC.

The V gene is TRBV4-3, the J gene TRBJ2-2; 9 nucleotides agree with TRBD2. V shed 1 base and J 7 bases; nucleotides not matched to a gene: 7. The germline gives CDR1 LGHNA, CDR2 YSLEER. The CDR3 has 16 residues. The CDR3 spells CASSQGAGGLHGELFF. The CDR3 DNA reads as TGCGCCAGCAGCCAAGGGGCGGGGGGGCTTCACGGGGAGCTGTTTTTT.

The rearrangement joins TRBV28 to TRBJ2-3; possibly TRBD1 or TRBD2 for D (5 bases each). The CDR3 extends over 14 amino acids. In germline, CDR1 is MDHEN, CDR2 SYDVKM. V lost 5 bases and J 0 bases, leaving 9 bases between the germline ends. CDR3 region: CASSQWDSTDTQYF. CDR3 nucleotides: TGTGCCAGCAGTCAATGGGACAGCACAGATACGCAGTATTTT. Together with reference TRBV28 and TRBJ2-3, the CDR3 gives the full variable domain: DVKVTQSSRYLVKRTGEKVFLECVQDMDHENMFWYRQDPGLGLRLIYFSYDVKMKEKGDIPEGYSVSREKKERFSLILESASTNQTSMYLCASSQWDSTDTQYFGPGTRLTVL.

Comment on this clonotype: It may be a read error: a sequence one base away is much more abundant. The chain links TRBV20-1 to TRBJ2-7; TRBD2 is a possible D gene (5 bases). The CDR3 has 18 amino acids. CDR1 DFQATT and CDR2 SNEGSKA come from the germline V gene (reference sequence). With 1 base removed from V and 0 bases from J, the gap between germline ends came to 22 bases. CDR3 sequence reads: CSARGGSSDYQLSYEQYF. The CDR3 DNA reads TGCAGTGCTAGAGGCGGTAGCTCTGACTACCAGCTCTCCTACGAGCAGTACTTC.

The chain employs TRBV4-1 and TRBJ2-3, with no clear D. V gave up 0 bases and J gave up 0 bases, with 13 bases separating them. This CDR3 is built from 17 residues. Germline assignment: CDR1 MGHRA and CDR2 YSYEKL. In DNA form, the CDR3 reads TGCGCCAGCAGCCAAGATATGTCCAATCAGAGCACAGATACGCAGTATTTT. Its protein product is CASSQDMSNQSTDTQYF.

This clonotype was seen more than once but under ten times. This chain connects TRBV20-1 to TRBJ2-7; TRBD1 is a possible D gene (7 bases). Trimming cost V 3 bases and J 6 bases, with 15 bases left between them. The CDR3 length is 13 residues. The germline V gene has CDR1 DFQATT and CDR2 SNEGSKA (reference sequence). The CDR3 sequence is CSASNSGGGEQYF. The CDR3 bases are TGCAGTGCTAGCAATTCAGGGGGAGGCGAGCAGTACTTC.

This clonotype was recorded a few times. This rearrangement joins TRBV11-3 to TRBJ1-3; D is uncertain. Germline V gene data show CDR1 as SGHNT and CDR2 as YENEEA. Trimming cost V 3 bases and J 0 bases, with 3 bases left between them. The CDR3 contains 13 residues. The CDR3 region is CASSFSSGNTIYF. CDR3 DNA sequence: TGTGCCAGCAGCTTCTCCTCTGGAAACACCATATATTTT. The variable domain in full, completed from reference TRBV11-3 and TRBJ1-3, reads EAGVVQSPRYKIIEKKQPVAFWCNPISGHNTLYWYLQNLGQGPELLIRYENEEAVDDSQLPKDRFSAERLKGVDSTLKIQPAELGDSAVYLCASSFSSGNTIYFGEGSWLTVV.

This clonotype came up many times. This chain uses TRBV9 with TRBJ2-3, with 8 bases that match TRBD2. CDR1 and CDR2 from the germline V gene are SGDLS and YYNGEE. V lost 4 bases, J lost 5 bases, and 9 bases stayed unmatched. The CDR3 is made up of 15 amino acids. CDR3 protein: CASSPRGGDGDTQYF. The CDR3 DNA follows: TGTGCCAGCAGCCCCCGGGGGGGCGATGGAGATACGCAGTATTTT.

Details on this clonotype: Its ends do not fully match the called genes, so a read error is possible. The rearrangement joins TRBV3-1 to TRBJ2-5; D not certain. Germline V CDR1 and CDR2: LGHDT, YNNKEL (reference sequence). The CDR3 contains 15 residues. The chain's CDR3 is CASSHPMSRQETQCF. The CDR3 DNA sequence: TGTGCCAGCAGCCACCCAATGTCCCGCCAAGAGACCCAGTGCTTC.

This clonotype was seen repeatedly, ten times or more. The chain carries TRBV13 and TRBJ2-5; D ambiguous. The CDR3 contains 14 residues. V dropped 1 base and J dropped 4 bases, with 10 bases sitting between them. Germline assignment: CDR1 PRHDT and CDR2 FYEKMQ (reference sequence). CDR3 region: CASSLAAPPETQYF. CDR3 DNA sequence: TGTGCCAGCAGCTTAGCCGCACCGCCAGAGACCCAGTACTTC.

The rearrangement joins TRBV27 to TRBJ2-7; D gene uncertain. The CDR3 is made up of 15 amino acids. V was shortened by 3 bases and J by 0 bases, with 12 bases between the two germline ends. From germline, CDR1 is MNHEY and CDR2 SMNVEV (reference sequence). CDR3: CASSLDAAYSYEQYF. The CDR3 DNA reads as TGTGCCAGCAGTTTGGACGCGGCCTACTCCTACGAGCAGTACTTC.